This passage covers 18 T cell receptor beta chains from one sample sequenced in a study of shared T cell receptors in the human thymus. TCRdb's copy holds only in-frame clones and misses some; the assay was immunoSEQ multiplex PCR. The data show 700,000 or so clones, approximately 83% seen once. These same data were also listed under a study on human thymus T cells.

Source material: thymocytes. These receptors came from a girl under three years old with a congenital heart defect.

J is TRBJ1-2 and V is TRBV11-2; 9 nucleotides align to TRBD1. V lost 5 bases, J lost 6 bases, and 7 bases stayed unmatched. CDR3 length: 14 amino acids. CDR1 and CDR2 from the germline V gene are SGHAT and FQNNGV. The CDR3 coding sequence is TGTGCCAGCAGCCTCGGACAGGGGCGGCATGGCTACACCTTC. Its protein product is CASSLGQGRHGYTF.

V usage is TRBV10-3 and J usage is TRBJ2-3, with D possibly TRBD2 on 7 matching bases. CDR3 length: 15 residues. Trimming removed 8 bases from V and 0 bases from J, with 15 bases in between. Germline V gives CDR1 ENHRY, CDR2 SYGVKD. The CDR3 protein is CAIQRGASSTDTQYF. In DNA form, the CDR3 reads TGTGCCATCCAACGGGGGGCTTCTAGCACAGATACGCAGTATTTT.

The V call is TRBV25-1, the J call TRBJ2-3; the D gene is possibly TRBD1 (6 bases). Germline-derived CDR1 and CDR2 are MGHDK and SYGVNS. V lost 5 bases, J lost 3 bases, and 15 bases lay in between. The CDR3 loop spans 15 amino acids. The chain's CDR3 is CASSQQGVQTDTQYF. CDR3 DNA sequence: TGTGCCAGCAGTCAACAGGGAGTCCAAACAGATACGCAGTATTTT.

This rearrangement joins TRBV10-3 to TRBJ1-2; 9 bases map to TRBD1. Germline V gene data show CDR1 as ENHRY and CDR2 as SYGVKD. Unmatched junction bases numbered 3, after V lost 4 bases and J lost 3 bases. This CDR3 region has 14 residues. The CDR3 bases are TGTGCCATCAGTGGGACAGGGGAGTACTATGGCTACACCTTC. Its protein is CAISGTGEYYGYTF.

The V gene is TRBV7-9, the J gene TRBJ1-2; tentatively, D is TRBD1 (6 bases). Germline CDR1 reads SEHNR; CDR2 reads FQNEAQ (reference sequence). The CDR3 spans 16 residues. Between the trimmed V and J ends, which lost 3 bases and 3 bases, there was a span of 17 bases. Here the CDR3 reads CASSLGGGRDDYGYTF. In nucleotides, the CDR3 is TGTGCCAGCAGCTTGGGGGGGGGCAGGGATGACTATGGCTACACCTTC.

The chain employs TRBV11-2 and TRBJ2-7; D is perhaps TRBD2 (5 bases). V lost 5 bases to trimming and J lost 7 bases, with 27 bases between them. The germline gives CDR1 SGHAT, CDR2 FQNNGV. The CDR3 has 17 residues. DNA for the CDR3: TGTGCCAGCAGCCCATCCCGCGAGGGCTTAGTCGCTAGGGAGCAGTACTTC. It encodes CASSPSREGLVAREQYF.

The chain carries TRBV15 and TRBJ2-3; 13 nucleotides align to TRBD2. The V gene end was trimmed by 11 bases and the J gene end by 1 base; junction bases not matched to a gene: 12. The CDR3 extends over 17 amino acids. Per the germline V gene, CDR1 is LNHNV and CDR2 is YYDKDF (reference sequence). The CDR3 region is CASAYGLAGAGTDTQYF. The CDR3 DNA follows: TGTGCCTCAGCTTATGGACTAGCGGGGGCCGGCACAGATACGCAGTATTTT.

The chain combines TRBV4-1 with TRBJ2-3, with TRBD2 identical over 9 bases. CDR3 length: 17 residues. CDR1 is MGHRA, CDR2 YSYEKL, per germline. Losses at the gene ends were 3 bases for V and 0 bases for J; bases not matched to a gene: 7. The chain's CDR3 is CASSQGLAGVSTDTQYF. For the CDR3, the DNA is TGCGCCAGCAGCCAGGGTTTAGCGGGGGTTAGCACAGATACGCAGTATTTT.

This clone was seen just once. V is TRBV6-5 and J is TRBJ2-2; TRBD1 matches 10 bases. Germline-derived CDR1 and CDR2 are MNHEY and SVGAGI. Trimming cost V 4 bases and J 4 bases; bases outside gene matches: 6. CDR3 length equals 16 residues. CDR3 coding DNA: TGTGCCAGCAGTTCCCCAGGACAGGGGGGCACCGGGGAGCTGTTTTTT. This translates into CASSSPGQGGTGELFF.

In this sample, this clone turned up once. V and J are TRBV19 and TRBJ1-5; D ambiguous. CDR1 is LNHDA and CDR2 is SQIVND in the germline V gene (reference sequence). Deletions cut 6 bases from V and 4 bases from J, with 10 bases between. The CDR3 covers 13 residues. The CDR3 region is CASRGDGNQPQHF. The CDR3 DNA is TGTGCCAGTAGGGGAGACGGGAATCAGCCCCAGCATTTT.

This clone was seen a few times. The genes are TRBV18 and TRBJ2-2, with D perhaps TRBD2 (6 bases). The CDR3 is 16 residues long. The V end lost 3 bases, the J end lost 5 bases, and 16 bases lay between the germline ends. CDR1 KGHSH and CDR2 LQKENI come from the germline V gene. The CDR3 nucleotides read TGTGCCAGCTCACCGCCGGACGGGGGTGGAACCGGGGAGCTGTTTTTT. Protein: CASSPPDGGGTGELFF. The whole variable domain, remainder taken from reference TRBV18 and TRBJ2-2, is NAGVMQNPRHLVRRRGQEARLRCSPMKGHSHVYWYRQLPEEGLKFMVYLQKENIIDESGMPKERFSAEFPKEGPSILRIQQVVRGDSAAYFCASSPPDGGGTGELFFGEGSRLTVL.

This clone is a singleton in its sample. The V and J genes are TRBV16 and TRBJ2-7, with 7 nucleotides matching TRBD2. V was clipped by 3 bases and J by 0 bases; unmatched bases: 11. CDR3 length equals 17 residues. Germline-derived CDR1 and CDR2 are KGHSY and FQNENV. The CDR3 DNA reads TGTGCCAGCAGCCAGAGACCCCGGAAGCGGGGCTCCTACGAGCAGTACTTC. Encoded protein: CASSQRPRKRGSYEQYF.

The V call is TRBV10-2, the J call TRBJ2-1; possible D gene TRBD1, 5 bases. This CDR3 is built from 16 residues. Trimming took off 0 bases at V and 3 bases at J, with 12 bases between the two ends. The germline V gene encodes CDR1 WSHSY and CDR2 SAAADI. CDR3: CASSESPRVDYNEQFF. The DNA of the CDR3 is TGCGCCAGCAGTGAGTCCCCCAGGGTGGACTACAATGAGCAGTTCTTC.

This rearrangement joins TRBV15 to TRBJ1-2; D call uncertain. Germline loops: CDR1 LNHNV, CDR2 YYDKDF (reference sequence). The V end was cut by 0 bases, the J end by 4 bases, with 3 bases between. The CDR3 has 12 residues. The CDR3 reads CATSRDSYGYTF. The CDR3 DNA is TGTGCCACCAGCAGAGACAGCTATGGCTACACCTTC.

This clone was seen a few times. V is TRBV10-3 and J is TRBJ2-3, with D maybe TRBD2 (5 bases). This CDR3 is built from 17 residues. The V and J ends lost 3 bases and 2 bases respectively, with 18 bases between them. Germline V CDR1 and CDR2: ENHRY, SYGVKD. DNA of the CDR3: TGTGCCATCAGTGATTGTACGGGGAGTTCCGTCACAGATACGCAGTATTTT. Translated: CAISDCTGSSVTDTQYF.

This chain uses TRBV27 with TRBJ2-7; possibly TRBD1 for D (5 bases). The CDR3 totals 15 residues. Germline CDR1 reads MNHEY; CDR2 reads SMNVEV (reference sequence). V was cut by 2 bases and J by 4 bases, with 15 bases left in between. Here the CDR3 reads CASSLGAGIAYEQYF. DNA of the CDR3: TGTGCCAGCAGTTTAGGGGCAGGGATCGCGTACGAGCAGTACTTC.

The chain has TRBV14 and TRBJ2-1; 8 nucleotides line up with TRBD2. The germline V gene encodes CDR1 SGHDN and CDR2 FVKESK. Losses at the gene ends were 4 bases for V and 8 bases for J; bases not matched to a gene: 10. CDR3 size: 15 residues. CDR3 residues: CASSRPGRGGDEQFF. The CDR3 DNA sequence: TGTGCCAGCAGCCGGCCCGGGAGGGGAGGGGATGAGCAGTTCTTC.

This clone was picked up one time. The chain links TRBV6-6 to TRBJ1-1; D is perhaps TRBD1 (6 bases). Germline values: CDR1 MNHNY, CDR2 SVGAGI (reference sequence). Trimming removed 2 bases from V and 5 bases from J, with 15 bases in between. This CDR3 spans 15 amino acids. For the CDR3, the DNA is TGTGCCAGCAGTTACCCCACAGGGCCGGGGACTGAAGCTTTCTTT. Amino acids: CASSYPTGPGTEAFF.